The rows below give T cell receptor beta chains drawn from one sample of a study of blood T cell repertoires in COVID-19. The assay was immunoSEQ multiplex PCR, and TCRdb's table has in-frame clones only and misses some. Among about 230,000 clones, roughly 80% were seen once, and the ten largest hold approximately 2.5%. Sequencing was performed on peripheral blood. The receptor source for this set is a woman aged 70-85 years with active or convalescent COVID-19. Each CDR3 is given with its conserved first and last residue. A D gene is named only where the DNA matches it firmly. The size entry is marked missing in some rows and otherwise reads once, few, many or a size class.

V gene: TRBV4-1
clone size: .
J gene: TRBJ2-3
D gene: .
CDR3 protein: CASSLGVRTDTQYF
CDR3 DNA: TGCGCCAGCAGCCTAGGGGTGCGCACAGATACGCAGTATTTT

V gene: TRBV3-1/TRBV3-2
clone size: few
J gene: TRBJ1-6
D gene: TRBD1
CDR3 protein: CASTSRDRHNSPLHF
CDR3 DNA: TGTGCCAGCACCTCCCGGGACAGGCATAATTCACCCCTCCACTTT

V gene: TRBV7-9
clone size: .
J gene: TRBJ1-2
D gene: .
CDR3 protein: CASSPYYGYTF
CDR3 DNA: TGTGCCAGCAGCCCATACTATGGCTACACCTTC

V gene: TRBV7-9
clone size: .
J gene: TRBJ2-5
D gene: .
CDR3 protein: CASSLGTANGETQYF
CDR3 DNA: TGTGCCAGCAGCTTAGGGACAGCCAACGGGGAGACCCAGTACTTC

V gene: TRBV9
clone size: .
J gene: TRBJ2-5
D gene: TRBD2
CDR3 protein: CASSGTSLEETQYF
CDR3 DNA: TGTGCCAGCAGCGGGACTAGTCTAGAAGAGACCCAGTACTTC

V gene: TRBV7-9
clone size: many
J gene: TRBJ2-7
D gene: .
CDR3 protein: CASSPPGISSYEQYF
CDR3 DNA: TGTGCCAGCAGCCCTCCAGGGATAAGCTCCTACGAGCAGTACTTC

V gene: TRBV5-1
clone size: .
J gene: TRBJ2-7
D gene: TRBD1
CDR3 protein: CASSLLTGGIYEQYF
CDR3 DNA: TGCGCCAGCAGCTTGCTGACAGGGGGCATCTACGAGCAGTACTTC

V gene: TRBV19
clone size: .
J gene: TRBJ2-7
D gene: .
CDR3 protein: CASSVQGYEQYF
CDR3 DNA: TGTGCCAGTAGTGTACAGGGCTACGAGCAGTACTTC

V gene: TRBV19
clone size: .
J gene: TRBJ2-1
D gene: .
CDR3 protein: CAAGGTGPWDEQFF
CDR3 DNA: TGTGCCGCCGGGGGGACAGGCCCGTGGGATGAGCAGTTCTTC

V gene: TRBV7-9
clone size: .
J gene: TRBJ2-3
D gene: .
CDR3 protein: CASSPRQSSSTDTQYF
CDR3 DNA: TGTGCCAGCAGCCCGCGACAGAGTTCTAGCACAGATACGCAGTATTTT

V gene: TRBV5-8
clone size: .
J gene: TRBJ1-5
D gene: .
CDR3 protein: CASSTGHNNQPQHF
CDR3 DNA: TGTGCCAGCAGCACTGGACACAACAATCAGCCCCAGCATTTT

V gene: TRBV5-6
clone size: few
J gene: TRBJ1-2
D gene: .
CDR3 protein: CASSFDRPSLDGYTF
CDR3 DNA: TGTGCCAGCAGCTTCGACAGGCCATCCCTCGATGGCTACACCTTC

V gene: TRBV3-1/TRBV3-2
clone size: .
J gene: TRBJ2-4
D gene: TRBD2
CDR3 protein: CASSPSSGGLIQYF
CDR3 DNA: TGTGCCAGCAGCCCTTCTAGCGGGGGGCTAATTCAGTACTTC

V gene: TRBV29-1
clone size: .
J gene: TRBJ2-7
D gene: TRBD1
CDR3 protein: CSVESGTGTATYEQYF
CDR3 DNA: TGCAGCGTTGAATCTGGGACCGGGACAGCCACCTACGAGCAGTACTTC

V gene: TRBV11-3
clone size: .
J gene: TRBJ2-3
D gene: .
CDR3 protein: CASSLGGGGDTQYF
CDR3 DNA: TGTGCCAGCAGCTTAGGAGGGGGGGGAGATACGCAGTATTTT

V gene: TRBV3-1/TRBV3-2
clone size: .
J gene: TRBJ2-3
D gene: .
CDR3 protein: CASSQQRASTDTQYF
CDR3 DNA: TGTGCCAGCAGCCAACAGCGAGCTAGCACAGATACGCAGTATTTT

V gene: TRBV3-1/TRBV3-2
clone size: .
J gene: TRBJ2-5
D gene: TRBD2
CDR3 protein: CASSRSGGLGTGTQYF
CDR3 DNA: TGTGCCAGCAGCCGAAGCGGGGGGCTTGGGACCGGGACCCAGTACTTC

V gene: TRBV14
clone size: many
J gene: TRBJ2-5
D gene: TRBD2
CDR3 protein: CASSAWTSGAQETQYF
CDR3 DNA: TGTGCCAGCAGCGCCTGGACTAGCGGAGCCCAAGAGACCCAGTACTTC

V gene: TRBV11-2
clone size: .
J gene: TRBJ2-1
D gene: TRBD1
CDR3 protein: CASSLTGSPYNEQFF
CDR3 DNA: TGTGCCAGCAGCTTGACAGGGTCTCCCTACAATGAGCAGTTCTTC

V gene: TRBV20-1
clone size: .
J gene: TRBJ2-3
D gene: .
CDR3 protein: CSLRGETQYF
CDR3 DNA: TGCAGCCTACGTGGGGAGACGCAGTATTTT

V gene: TRBV15
clone size: .
J gene: TRBJ1-4
D gene: .
CDR3 protein: CATSRERRGTEKLFF
CDR3 DNA: TGTGCCACCAGCAGAGAAAGGCGGGGGACTGAAAAACTGTTTTTT

V gene: TRBV27
clone size: .
J gene: TRBJ2-7
D gene: TRBD2
CDR3 protein: CASSLAGGYEQYF
CDR3 DNA: TGTGCCAGCAGCCTAGCGGGAGGGTACGAGCAGTACTTC

V gene: TRBV5-1
clone size: .
J gene: TRBJ2-7
D gene: TRBD1
CDR3 protein: CASSPGDRVYEQYF
CDR3 DNA: TGCGCCAGCAGCCCGGGGGACAGGGTCTACGAGCAGTACTTC

V gene: TRBV5-5
clone size: .
J gene: TRBJ1-5
D gene: TRBD1
CDR3 protein: CASSAGTGSYSNQPQHF
CDR3 DNA: TGTGCCAGCAGCGCGGGGACAGGAAGTTATAGCAATCAGCCCCAGCATTTT

V gene: TRBV6-5
clone size: .
J gene: TRBJ2-5
D gene: .
CDR3 protein: CASSYLTGETQYF
CDR3 DNA: TGTGCCAGCAGTTACTTGACAGGAGAGACCCAGTACTTC

V gene: TRBV19
clone size: .
J gene: TRBJ1-2
D gene: .
CDR3 protein: CASSPGRDYGYTF
CDR3 DNA: TGTGCCAGTAGTCCTGGGCGTGACTATGGCTACACCTTC

V gene: TRBV19
clone size: once
J gene: TRBJ2-1
D gene: .
CDR3 protein: CASSMGASGLRDEQFF
CDR3 DNA: TGTGCCAGTAGTATGGGGGCTAGCGGTCTTCGGGATGAGCAGTTCTTC

V gene: TRBV18
clone size: .
J gene: TRBJ1-1
D gene: TRBD1
CDR3 protein: CASSLGTGLNTEAFF
CDR3 DNA: TGTGCCAGCTCGCTAGGGACAGGGCTGAACACTGAAGCTTTCTTT

V gene: TRBV4-1
clone size: .
J gene: TRBJ1-3
D gene: .
CDR3 protein: CASSQRSGDSYSGNTIYF
CDR3 DNA: TGCGCCAGCAGCCAAAGGTCGGGAGACAGCTACTCTGGAAACACCATATATTTT

V gene: TRBV9
clone size: .
J gene: TRBJ1-6
D gene: TRBD1
CDR3 protein: CASSVDRGRSPLHF
CDR3 DNA: TGTGCCAGCAGCGTGGACAGGGGAAGGTCACCCCTCCACTTT

V gene: TRBV19
clone size: .
J gene: TRBJ2-1
D gene: .
CDR3 protein: CATHTGYNEQFF
CDR3 DNA: TGTGCCACCCATACAGGGTACAATGAGCAGTTCTTC

V gene: TRBV29-1
clone size: .
J gene: TRBJ2-3
D gene: TRBD1
CDR3 protein: CSVSGTGKGDTQYF
CDR3 DNA: TGCAGCGTCTCCGGGACAGGGAAAGGGGATACGCAGTATTTT

V gene: TRBV12-5
clone size: .
J gene: TRBJ2-7
D gene: TRBD1
CDR3 protein: CASGSGQGAGEQYF
CDR3 DNA: TGTGCTAGTGGTTCGGGACAGGGGGCGGGCGAGCAGTACTTC

V gene: TRBV20-1
clone size: .
J gene: TRBJ1-4
D gene: .
CDR3 protein: CSARVIEKLFF
CDR3 DNA: TGCAGTGCTAGAGTCATTGAAAAACTGTTTTTT

V gene: TRBV18
clone size: .
J gene: TRBJ1-2
D gene: .
CDR3 protein: CASSPSEGMGPGYTF
CDR3 DNA: TGTGCCAGCTCACCATCGGAGGGGATGGGACCTGGCTACACCTTC

V gene: TRBV6-5
clone size: .
J gene: TRBJ2-1
D gene: TRBD2
CDR3 protein: CASRATSGGAYEQFF
CDR3 DNA: TGTGCCAGCAGAGCCACTAGCGGGGGGGCCTATGAGCAGTTCTTC

V gene: TRBV18
clone size: .
J gene: TRBJ2-7
D gene: .
CDR3 protein: CASSSAHAGPRNEQYF
CDR3 DNA: TGTGCCAGCTCATCAGCCCACGCAGGGCCCAGGAACGAGCAGTACTTC

V gene: TRBV9
clone size: once
J gene: TRBJ2-7
D gene: .
CDR3 protein: CASSPTAYEQYF
CDR3 DNA: TGTGCCAGCAGCCCGACAGCCTACGAGCAGTACTTC

V gene: TRBV7-9
clone size: .
J gene: TRBJ2-6
D gene: TRBD2
CDR3 protein: CASSPRLAGGGANVLTF
CDR3 DNA: TGTGCCAGCAGCCCCCGGCTAGCGGGGGGTGGGGCCAACGTCCTGACTTTC

V gene: TRBV19
clone size: .
J gene: TRBJ1-2
D gene: .
CDR3 protein: CASSRGLGASGYTF
CDR3 DNA: TGTGCCAGTAGTAGGGGTTTGGGAGCTTCGGGCTACACCTTC

V gene: TRBV6-5
clone size: .
J gene: TRBJ2-1
D gene: TRBD2
CDR3 protein: CASSPTSGTYNEQFF
CDR3 DNA: TGTGCCAGCAGTCCGACTAGCGGGACCTACAATGAGCAGTTCTTC

V gene: TRBV9
clone size: .
J gene: TRBJ2-5
D gene: TRBD2
CDR3 protein: CASSVSGRGETQYF
CDR3 DNA: TGTGCCAGCAGCGTTAGCGGGAGAGGAGAGACCCAGTACTTC

V gene: TRBV5-4
clone size: .
J gene: TRBJ2-1
D gene: TRBD2
CDR3 protein: CASSLATGSGGYNEQFF
CDR3 DNA: TGTGCCAGCAGCTTGGCCACGGGTAGCGGGGGATACAATGAGCAGTTCTTC

V gene: TRBV11-3
clone size: once
J gene: TRBJ1-1
D gene: TRBD1
CDR3 protein: CASSARGQGNTEAFF
CDR3 DNA: TGTGCCAGCAGCGCCCGAGGACAGGGAAACACTGAAGCTTTCTTT